This TCR beta chain was found in a study of blood T cell repertoires in COVID-19. Trimming at V came to 0 bases and at J to 6 bases, leaving 17 bases not matched to a gene. The CDR3 spans 20 residues. Germline values: CDR1 LNHNV, CDR2 YYDKDF (reference sequence). Profiled with immunoSEQ multiplex PCR; TCRdb holds only in-frame clones, not every one. The table records some 150,000 clones, around three quarters of them present only once. The V gene is TRBV15, the J gene TRBJ2-7; 13 nucleotides align to TRBD2. The sequencing input was peripheral blood. The clonotype was recovered from a man in his 60s with acute or convalescent COVID-19. The CDR3, as DNA: TGTGCCACCAGCAGAGATAGGAGAGGACTAGCGGGAGCTCGGGGTCGCGAGCAGTACTTC. Translation gives CATSRDRRGLAGARGREQYF.